This TCR beta chain originates from a study of beta chain features in type 1 diabetes. Study-level information: Examination covered some 110,000,000 sorted cells spanning all samples.

Central memory, naive, regulatory and stem cell-like memory CD4+ cells were sorted by CD45RO/CCR7/CD25/CD127/CD95/CD27. Overall study results and limits: In all four CD4+ subsets, TCRB CDR3 length was significantly, moderately reduced in type 1 diabetes. Patients with type 1 diabetes carried fewer insertions and had more deletions at their VDJ junctions.

Every isolated RNA sample was fully reverse transcribed, so sequencing captured expressed TCRB transcripts. Measured with immunoSEQ multiplex PCR; TCRdb has only the in-frame clones, and not every one. The data hold some 270,000 clones, with 13% to 15% observed a single time. In the case of this clone: As yet, its antigen is unknown.

Germline CDR1 is SGHRS and CDR2 is YFSETQ. V dropped 2 bases and J dropped 6; count of bases not matched to a gene: 6. The CDR3 spans 15 residues. This chain connects TRBV5-1 to TRBJ2-2; 8 bases match TRBD2. The sequenced material came from naive CD4+ T cells from blood. This receptor was taken from a woman between 40 and 50 years old in good health. CDR3 amino acids: CASSLASGGPGELFF. In DNA form, the CDR3 reads TGCGCCAGCAGCTTAGCCTCGGGAGGGCCCGGGGAGCTGTTTTTT.